A selection of T cell receptor beta chains follows, all from one sample in a study of blood T cell repertoires in COVID-19. Clones were read by immunoSEQ multiplex PCR, and TCRdb kept only the in-frame ones, dropping some. The top ten hold 5.5% to 7.5% of the sample, which has approximately 56,000 clones, under 85% seen once. Sequencing was performed on peripheral blood. The receptors stem from a man in his sixties or seventies with active COVID-19. The CDR3 runs from the conserved cysteine through the conserved F or W.

CDR3aa,v_gene,j_gene
CASSQVTGSEAFF,TRBV3-1/TRBV3-2,TRBJ1-1
CASSRDRGTDTQYF,TRBV11-2,TRBJ2-3
CASSLGDRENYGYTF,TRBV5-4,TRBJ1-2
CASTTSEGGRVPAFF,TRBV19,TRBJ1-1
CASSTPQSYQPQHF,TRBV19,TRBJ1-5
CASSRPTEGISYNEQFF,TRBV23-1,TRBJ2-1
CASSLRQGRGNTEAFF,TRBV7-8,TRBJ1-1
CASSLGGAGQGSQPQHF,TRBV5-4,TRBJ1-5
CASSLDRGNEKLFF,TRBV9,TRBJ1-4
CASSLSGRTDNSPLHF,TRBV5-1,TRBJ1-6
CASSLGGGRTSSETQYF,TRBV5-4,TRBJ2-5
CASSGQGVYNEQFF,TRBV2,TRBJ2-1
CASSQDSRGIYNEQFF,TRBV4-3,TRBJ2-1
CASRPSGGAYNEQFF,TRBV11-2,TRBJ2-1
CASSLWSPGNTIYF,TRBV5-8,TRBJ1-3
CAITGTGVDYEQYF,TRBV10-3,TRBJ2-7
CASSEKPGQESYEQYF,TRBV6-4,TRBJ2-7
CAWRSGISGNTIYF,TRBV30,TRBJ1-3
CASSPTFTVSEKLFF,TRBV18,TRBJ1-4
CASSEQGQGNQPQHF,TRBV2,TRBJ1-5
CASSTGVPNNEQFF,TRBV7-3,TRBJ2-1
CASSIQGSQPQHF,TRBV19,TRBJ1-5
CASSESGGEVNTEAFF,TRBV25-1,TRBJ1-1
CASSVEGQHNEQFF,TRBV9,TRBJ2-1
CASIGREDNEQFF,TRBV2,TRBJ2-1
CASRPPTGTALSEQYF,TRBV28,TRBJ2-7
CASSLDSSSYEQYF,TRBV7-7,TRBJ2-7
CASKAGGLGGYTF,TRBV3-1/TRBV3-2,TRBJ1-2
CASTGQAGGNSPLHF,TRBV21-1,TRBJ1-6
CARSTGAGVSYEQYF,TRBV5-3,TRBJ2-7
CASSPGTGGNYGYTF,TRBV18,TRBJ1-2
CASSLNRNNEQFF,TRBV11-2,TRBJ2-1
CATIAGRYNEQFF,TRBV11-3,TRBJ2-1
CASSPRETATYEQYF,TRBV13,TRBJ2-7
CASSTGGRLYGYTF,TRBV6-5,TRBJ1-2
CAISESYRGQETQYF,TRBV10-3,TRBJ2-5
CASRTTTPGEQFF,TRBV2,TRBJ2-1
CASQRTQSTDTQYF,TRBV2,TRBJ2-3
CASSEDGTAYGYTF,TRBV6-1,TRBJ1-2
CASYEPGVETQYF,TRBV2,TRBJ2-5
CASSQIQGSNYGYTF,TRBV14,TRBJ1-2
CASSQLRTTEQYF,TRBV6-2/TRBV6-3,TRBJ2-7
CATSRDLTISGNTIYF,TRBV15,TRBJ1-3
CASSSSGVLYNEQFF,TRBV6-5,TRBJ2-1
CAWSSRENQPQHF,TRBV30,TRBJ1-5
CAWRPLARYEQYF,TRBV30,TRBJ2-7
CASSGPGNTQYF,TRBV7-6,TRBJ2-3
CASSPSKTSGGFYEQYF,TRBV7-6,TRBJ2-7
CASSLEGWAPQFF,TRBV11-2,TRBJ2-1
CASRTGGSGNTIYF,TRBV28,TRBJ1-3
CASSQDENQPQHF,TRBV4-2,TRBJ1-5
CASSMDRDRVETQYF,TRBV19,TRBJ2-5
CAGGAETQYF,TRBV30,TRBJ2-5